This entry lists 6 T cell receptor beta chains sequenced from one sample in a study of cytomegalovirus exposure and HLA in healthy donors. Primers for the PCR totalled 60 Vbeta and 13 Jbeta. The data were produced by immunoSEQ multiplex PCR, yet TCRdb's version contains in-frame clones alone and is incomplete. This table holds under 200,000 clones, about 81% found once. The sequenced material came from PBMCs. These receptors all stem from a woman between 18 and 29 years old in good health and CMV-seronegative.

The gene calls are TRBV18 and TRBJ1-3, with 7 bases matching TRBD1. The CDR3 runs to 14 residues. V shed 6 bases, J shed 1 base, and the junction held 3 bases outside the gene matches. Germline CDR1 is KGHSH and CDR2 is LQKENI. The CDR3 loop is CASSEGASGNTIYF. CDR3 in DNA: TGTGCCAGCTCGGAGGGGGCATCTGGAAACACCATATATTTT.

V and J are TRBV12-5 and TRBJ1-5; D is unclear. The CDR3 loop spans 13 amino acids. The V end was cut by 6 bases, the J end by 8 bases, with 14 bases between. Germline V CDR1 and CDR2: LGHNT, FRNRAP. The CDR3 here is CASGRGGFKPQHF. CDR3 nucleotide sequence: TGTGCTAGTGGGCGAGGAGGGTTTAAGCCCCAGCATTTT.

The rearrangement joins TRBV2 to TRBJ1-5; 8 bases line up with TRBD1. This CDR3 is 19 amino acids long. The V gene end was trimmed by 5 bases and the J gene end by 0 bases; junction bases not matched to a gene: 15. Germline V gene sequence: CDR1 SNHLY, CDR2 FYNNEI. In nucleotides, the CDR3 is TGTGCCAGCAGTCACGCCATCATGGACAGGGCGGATAGCAATCAGCCCCAGCATTTT. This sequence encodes CASSHAIMDRADSNQPQHF.

The CDR3 spells CASSVGTRSSYNSPLHF. CDR3 nucleotide sequence: TGTGCCAGCAGCGTCGGGACACGGAGCTCCTATAATTCACCCCTCCACTTT. The rearrangement links TRBV9 to TRBJ1-6, with a weak D call TRBD1 (6 bases). CDR1 is SGDLS and CDR2 is YYNGEE in the germline V gene. The V gene lost 2 bases and the J gene lost 0 bases, with 12 bases spanning the gap. The CDR3 runs 17 residues. Full variable domain (outside the CDR3, taken from reference TRBV9 and TRBJ1-6): DSGVTQTPKHLITATGQRVTLRCSPRSGDLSVYWYQQSLDQGLQFLIQYYNGEERAKGNILERFSAQQFPDLHSELNLSSLELGDSALYFCASSVGTRSSYNSPLHFGNGTRLTVT.

CDR3 nucleotide sequence: TGTGCCAGCAGCTTGCGGACGGGATACAATGAGCAGTTCTTC. Amino acids: CASSLRTGYNEQFF. The chain joins TRBV5-5 to TRBJ2-1; D may be TRBD2 (5 bases). Trimming removed 1 base at V and 4 bases at J, with 9 bases between. The length of the CDR3 is 14 residues. The germline V gene has CDR1 SGHKS and CDR2 YYEKEE (reference sequence).

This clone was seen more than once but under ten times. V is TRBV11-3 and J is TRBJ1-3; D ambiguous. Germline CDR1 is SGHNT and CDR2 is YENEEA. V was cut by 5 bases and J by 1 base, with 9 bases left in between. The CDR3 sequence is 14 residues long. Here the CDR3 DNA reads TGTGCCAGCAGCGGATGGGCTTCTGGAAACACCATATATTTT. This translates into CASSGWASGNTIYF. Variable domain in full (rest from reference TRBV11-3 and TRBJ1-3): EAGVVQSPRYKIIEKKQPVAFWCNPISGHNTLYWYLQNLGQGPELLIRYENEEAVDDSQLPKDRFSAERLKGVDSTLKIQPAELGDSAVYLCASSGWASGNTIYFGEGSWLTVV.